The source of this T cell receptor (beta chain) is a study of cytomegalovirus exposure and HLA in healthy donors. Study information: The roughly 110 validation repertoires used the same platform as the approximately 670 first-cohort repertoires (as reported by a later analysis).

Sequencing was performed with immunoSEQ multiplex PCR; in TCRdb, only in-frame clones are kept and a portion is missing. The sample has about 330,000 clones; approximately 90% are singletons. Only one count was recorded for this clone. What it binds is unknown. Study-level findings and limits: First-cohort TCR clusters tended to co-occur in the approximately 130 validation repertoires, a later analysis found. Some TCR beta chains (roughly 160 of them) were listed as cytomegalovirus-associated.

Trimming took 5 bases from V and 0 from J, leaving 11 bases between them. The CDR3 extends over 14 amino acids. Per germline, CDR1 SGHTA and CDR2 FQGNSA. This receptor was taken from a young woman in good health and CMV-seronegative. This chain uses TRBV7-2 with TRBJ2-7; a weak D match, TRBD1 (5 bases). Sequences were obtained from PBMCs. The CDR3 is CASSDSFVSYEQYF. The CDR3 region has the DNA TGTGCCAGCAGCGACAGCTTCGTCTCCTACGAGCAGTACTTC.